This TCR beta chain appears in the sequencing data of a study of identical twins. Study findings and constraints: Analyses of zero insertions could be partly confounded by invariant MAIT and iNKT cells.

TCRdb processed the 5' RACE reads anew with MiXCR; each CDR3 protein has one entry. The table records around 250,000 distinct CDR3 sequences, around 8.8% of them present only once. The CDR3 sequence is 14 residues long. CDR1 and CDR2 (germline): SGHAT, FQNNGV. V was trimmed by 3 bases and J by 4 bases, leaving 11 bases between them. As regards this clonotype: Its target is not known.

Separately, the same data were catalogued under a study of yellow fever vaccine responses in identical twins.

J is TRBJ2-3 and V is TRBV11-2, with D possibly TRBD2 on 5 matching bases. The TCR sequence derives from a woman between 18 and 29 years old in good health. Material for sequencing was CD8+ T cells sorted from blood. CDR3 nucleotides: TGTGCCAGCAGCTTTGAGGCGGAGGCAGATACGCAGTATTTT. Protein product: CASSFEAEADTQYF.